This passage covers 8 T cell receptor beta chains from one sample sequenced in a study of blood T cell repertoires in COVID-19. Sequenced by immunoSEQ multiplex PCR; TCRdb stores in-frame clones only, minus some. The sample holds 45,000 to 50,000 clones, 75% to 80% seen once. Source material: peripheral blood. These receptor sequences come from a human donor with active or convalescent COVID-19. The donor label of this sample is uncertain.

This chain joins TRBV24-1 and TRBJ2-3; 10 nucleotides match TRBD1. Germline V gene lookup returns CDR1 KGHDR and CDR2 SFDVKD. This CDR3 comprises 14 residues. V trimming: 9 bases; J trimming: 1 base; junction bases outside the gene matches: 3. The CDR3 sequence is CATRDRGGTDTQYF. The CDR3 DNA reads as TGTGCCACCCGGGACAGGGGAGGCACAGATACGCAGTATTTT.

The CDR3 DNA reads TGCGCCAGCAGCTTGGTGCCTCGAGGGGAGGGCTCCTATGGCTACACCTTC. This translates into CASSLVPRGEGSYGYTF. The V call is TRBV5-1, the J call TRBJ1-2, with D possibly matching TRBD1 (5 bases). CDR1 and CDR2 (germline): SGHRS, YFSETQ. This CDR3 spans 17 amino acids. Trimming pared 0 bases from V and 4 bases from J, leaving 19 bases between.

The chain uses TRBV5-8 and TRBJ2-1; TRBD1 might be the D (6 bases). The CDR3 totals 13 residues. Germline V gene lookup returns CDR1 SGHTS and CDR2 YDEGEE. Trimming pared 4 bases from V and 10 bases from J, leaving 15 bases between. The CDR3 DNA reads TGTGCCAGCAGCGATTACAGGGTGGGCGAGCAGTTCTTC. Its protein is CASSDYRVGEQFF.

V is TRBV7-2 and J is TRBJ2-3; 9 nucleotides align to TRBD2. V shed 5 bases and J 4 bases; nucleotides not matched to a gene: 10. Per germline, CDR1 SGHTA and CDR2 FQGNSA. The CDR3 has 16 amino acids. CDR3 DNA: TGTGCCAGCAGCCCCTGGGTTAGCGGGAGTGCAGATACGCAGTATTTT. It is translated as CASSPWVSGSADTQYF.

The DNA for the CDR3 is TGTGCCAGCAGTGATATCCCGGGACTAGCGCTCTCCTACGAGCAGTACTTC. It is translated as CASSDIPGLALSYEQYF. This sequence joins TRBV2 and TRBJ2-7; 10 bases are shared with TRBD2. The CDR3 is 17 residues long. Germline V lookup: CDR1 SNHLY, CDR2 FYNNEI. V was clipped by 3 bases and J by 0 bases; unmatched bases: 8.

V and J are TRBV7-8 and TRBJ2-5, with 8 bases matching TRBD1. The CDR3 contains 16 residues. The germline CDR1 and CDR2 sequences are SGHVS and FQNEAQ. The ends lost 7 bases at V and 0 bases at J; junction bases unmatched: 10. CDR3 sequence: CASTRRGQSYQETQYF. CDR3 DNA sequence: TGTGCCAGCACTCGCAGGGGGCAGTCGTACCAAGAGACCCAGTACTTC.

V and J are TRBV12-5 and TRBJ2-3; D remains unclear. The CDR3 runs to 12 residues. CDR1 is LGHNT and CDR2 is FRNRAP in the germline V gene. The ends were cut back, 2 bases at V and 8 bases at J, with 8 bases in the middle. Here the CDR3 reads CASGLTSRTQYF. The CDR3 DNA reads TGTGCTAGTGGTTTGACAAGTCGTACGCAGTATTTT.

The chain combines TRBV12-3 or TRBV12-4 with TRBJ1-1, with 7 bases fitting TRBD1. CDR3 length equals 12 residues. After removal of 4 bases from V and 10 bases from J, the junction contained 6 bases not matched to a gene. The CDR3 bases are TGTGCCAGCAGTTATGGACAGGCGGCAGCTTTCTTT. This codes for CASSYGQAAAFF.